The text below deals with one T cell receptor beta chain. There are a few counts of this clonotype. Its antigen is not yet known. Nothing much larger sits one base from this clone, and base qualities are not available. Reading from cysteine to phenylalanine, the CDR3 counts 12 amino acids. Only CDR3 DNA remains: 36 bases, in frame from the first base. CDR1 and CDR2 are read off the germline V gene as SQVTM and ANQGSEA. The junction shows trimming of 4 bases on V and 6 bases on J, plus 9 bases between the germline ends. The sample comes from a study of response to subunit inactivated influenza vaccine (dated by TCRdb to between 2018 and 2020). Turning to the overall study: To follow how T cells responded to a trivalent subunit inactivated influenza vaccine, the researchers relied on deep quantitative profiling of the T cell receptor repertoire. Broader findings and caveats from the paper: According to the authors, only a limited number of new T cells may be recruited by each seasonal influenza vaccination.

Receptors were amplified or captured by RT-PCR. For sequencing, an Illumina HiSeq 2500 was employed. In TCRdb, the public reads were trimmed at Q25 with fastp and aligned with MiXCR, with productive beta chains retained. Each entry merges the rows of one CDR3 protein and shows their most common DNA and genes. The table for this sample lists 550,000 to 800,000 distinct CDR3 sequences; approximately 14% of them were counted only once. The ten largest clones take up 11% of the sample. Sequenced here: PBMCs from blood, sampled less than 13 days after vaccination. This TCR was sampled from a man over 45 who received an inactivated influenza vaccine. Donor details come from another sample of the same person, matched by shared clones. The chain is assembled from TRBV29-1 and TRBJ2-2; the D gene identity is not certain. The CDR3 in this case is CSVVGEAGELFF. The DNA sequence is TGCAGCGTTGTTGGTGAGGCCGGGGAGCTGTTTTTT.